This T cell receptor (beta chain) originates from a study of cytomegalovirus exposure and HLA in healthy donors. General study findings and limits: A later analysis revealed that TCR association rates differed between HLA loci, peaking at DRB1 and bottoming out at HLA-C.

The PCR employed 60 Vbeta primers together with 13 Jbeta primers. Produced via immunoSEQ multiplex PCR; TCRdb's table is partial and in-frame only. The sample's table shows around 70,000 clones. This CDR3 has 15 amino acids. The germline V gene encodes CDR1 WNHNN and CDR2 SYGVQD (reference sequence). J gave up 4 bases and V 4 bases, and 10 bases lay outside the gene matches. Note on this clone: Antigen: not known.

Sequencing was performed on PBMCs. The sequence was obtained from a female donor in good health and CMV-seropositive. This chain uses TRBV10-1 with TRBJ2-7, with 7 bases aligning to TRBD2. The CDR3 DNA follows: TGCGCCAGCAGTGGGACGGGTAGCGGGCCTTACGAGCAGTACTTC. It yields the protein CASSGTGSGPYEQYF.